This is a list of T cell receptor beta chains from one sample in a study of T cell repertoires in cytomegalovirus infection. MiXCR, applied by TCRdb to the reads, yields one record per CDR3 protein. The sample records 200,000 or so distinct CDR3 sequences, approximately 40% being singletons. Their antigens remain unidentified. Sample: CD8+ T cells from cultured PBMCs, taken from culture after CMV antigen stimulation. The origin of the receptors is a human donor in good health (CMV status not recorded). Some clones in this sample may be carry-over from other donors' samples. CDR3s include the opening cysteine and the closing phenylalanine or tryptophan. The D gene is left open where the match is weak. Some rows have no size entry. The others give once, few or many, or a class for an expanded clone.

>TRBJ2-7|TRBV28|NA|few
CASSLEGPYEQYF
TGTGCCAGCAGTTTAGAGGGTCCCTACGAGCAGTACTTC
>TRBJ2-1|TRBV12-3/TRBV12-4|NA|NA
CASSAGTAEQFF
TGTGCCAGCAGTGCGGGGACAGCTGAGCAGTTCTTC
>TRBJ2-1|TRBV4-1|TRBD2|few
CASSQDPAGFYNEQFF
TGCGCCAGCAGCCAAGATCCAGCGGGATTCTACAATGAGCAGTTCTTC
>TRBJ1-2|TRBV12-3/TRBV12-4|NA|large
CASSLDYEGGNYGYTF
TGTGCCAGCAGTTTAGACTACGAGGGCGGTAACTATGGCTACACCTTC
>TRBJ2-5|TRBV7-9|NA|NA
CASSLVHRKETQYF
TGTGCCAGCAGCTTAGTGCACAGAAAAGAGACCCAGTACTTC
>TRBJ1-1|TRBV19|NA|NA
CASTHRAVNTEAFF
TGTGCCAGTACCCATCGGGCAGTTAACACTGAAGCTTTCTTT
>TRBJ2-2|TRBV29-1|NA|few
CSVEDQSGELFF
TGCAGCGTTGAAGATCAGAGCGGGGAGCTGTTTTTT
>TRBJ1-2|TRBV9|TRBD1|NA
CASRRRDRGYGYTF
TGTGCCAGCAGGCGGCGGGACAGGGGATATGGCTACACCTTC
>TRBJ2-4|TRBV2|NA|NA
CASSDSPAEKNIQYF
TGTGCCAGCAGTGATTCGCCCGCTGAGAAAAACATTCAGTACTTC
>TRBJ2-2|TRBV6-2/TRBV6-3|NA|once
CASSYLGERRTGELFF
TGTGCCAGCAGTTACTTGGGGGAACGCCGGACCGGGGAGCTGTTTTTT
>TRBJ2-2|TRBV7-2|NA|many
CASSHPNTGELFF
TGTGCCAGCAGCCATCCGAACACCGGGGAGCTGTTTTTT
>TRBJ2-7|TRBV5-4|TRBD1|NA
CASSSRGDRGAYEQYF
TGTGCCAGCAGCTCAAGGGGGGACAGGGGCGCCTACGAGCAGTACTTC
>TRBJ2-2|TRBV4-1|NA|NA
CASRSRGANTGELFF
TGCGCCAGCCGTTCGCGGGGAGCCAACACCGGGGAGCTGTTTTTT
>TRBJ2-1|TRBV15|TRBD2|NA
CATSSGGGVDEQFF
TGTGCCACCAGCAGCGGGGGGGGGGTCGATGAGCAGTTCTTC
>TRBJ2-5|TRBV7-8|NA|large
CASRPRGRLQETQYF
TGTGCCAGCAGACCGAGGGGCAGACTCCAAGAGACCCAGTACTTC
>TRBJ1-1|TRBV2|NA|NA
CASSAHAGTKMNTEAFF
TGTGCCAGCAGTGCACATGCAGGAACCAAGATGAACACTGAAGCTTTCTTT
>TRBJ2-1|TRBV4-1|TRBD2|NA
CASTTSGGAWEQFF
TGCGCCAGCACAACTAGCGGGGGGGCATGGGAGCAGTTCTTC
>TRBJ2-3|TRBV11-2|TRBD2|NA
CASSHRLAGGADTQYF
TGTGCCAGCAGCCACCGACTAGCGGGGGGCGCAGATACGCAGTATTTT
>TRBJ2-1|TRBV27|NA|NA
CASSLGGWNEQFF
TGTGCCAGCAGTTTGGGGGGATGGAATGAGCAGTTCTTC
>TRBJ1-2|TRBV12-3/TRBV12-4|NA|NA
CATREGGYGYTF
TGTGCCACCCGGGAGGGAGGATATGGCTACACCTTC
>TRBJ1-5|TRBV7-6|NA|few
CASSPTDGPYQPQHF
TGTGCCAGCAGCCCGACGGACGGGCCTTATCAGCCCCAGCATTTT
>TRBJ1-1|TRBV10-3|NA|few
CAISLQGTEAFF
TGTGCCATCAGTCTCCAGGGCACTGAAGCTTTCTTT
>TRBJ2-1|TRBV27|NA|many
CASSLFGPGAYNEQFF
TGTGCCAGCAGTTTATTCGGGCCGGGAGCTTACAATGAGCAGTTCTTC
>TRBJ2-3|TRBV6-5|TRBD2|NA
CASSSLVSGGGTDTQYF
TGTGCCAGCAGCTCACTCGTTAGCGGGGGGGGCACAGATACGCAGTATTTT
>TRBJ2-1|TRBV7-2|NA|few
CASSLGLASEQFF
TGTGCCAGCAGCTTAGGGCTCGCTAGCGAGCAGTTCTTC
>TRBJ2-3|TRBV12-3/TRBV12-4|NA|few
CASSLVAASTDTQYF
TGTGCCAGCAGTTTAGTTGCAGCCAGCACAGATACGCAGTATTTT
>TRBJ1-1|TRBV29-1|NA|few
CSVGRVNTEAFF
TGCAGCGTTGGCCGGGTGAACACTGAAGCTTTCTTT
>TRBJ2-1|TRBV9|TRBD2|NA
CASSATSGVSYNEQFF
TGTGCCAGCAGCGCGACTAGCGGGGTCTCCTACAATGAGCAGTTCTTC
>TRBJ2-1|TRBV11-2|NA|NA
CASSSIAANNEQFF
TGTGCCAGCAGCTCTATAGCGGCGAACAATGAGCAGTTCTTC
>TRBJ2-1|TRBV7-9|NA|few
CASSLAESEGPKQFF
TGTGCCAGCAGTTTAGCGGAGTCGGAGGGGCCAAAGCAGTTCTTC
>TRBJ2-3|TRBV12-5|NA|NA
CASAPPPTSEGTQYF
TGTGCTAGTGCCCCGCCACCCACCAGCGAAGGTACGCAGTATTTT
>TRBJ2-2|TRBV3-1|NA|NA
CASSQDLPNTGELFF
TGTGCCAGCAGCCAAGATCTCCCGAACACCGGGGAGCTGTTTTTT
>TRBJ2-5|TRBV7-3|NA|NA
CASSQPPGETQYF
TGTGCCAGCAGCCAACCCCCGGGGGAGACCCAGTACTTC
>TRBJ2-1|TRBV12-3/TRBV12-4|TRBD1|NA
CASRRDRGPYNEQFF
TGTGCCAGCAGACGCGACAGGGGCCCCTACAATGAGCAGTTCTTC
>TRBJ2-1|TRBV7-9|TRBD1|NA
CASSPSRTGVDEQFF
TGTGCCAGCAGCCCGTCGAGGACAGGGGTCGATGAGCAGTTCTTC
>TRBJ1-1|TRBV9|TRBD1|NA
CASSLEGANTEAFF
TGTGCCAGCAGCCTTGAGGGGGCGAACACTGAAGCTTTCTTT
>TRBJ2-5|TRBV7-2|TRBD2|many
CASSLASQRGGSETQYF
TGTGCCAGCAGCTTAGCGAGTCAGCGGGGGGGGTCGGAGACCCAGTACTTC
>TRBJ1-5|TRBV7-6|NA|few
CASSYESGLNYPQHF
TGTGCCAGCAGTTACGAATCAGGGCTCAATTATCCCCAGCATTTT
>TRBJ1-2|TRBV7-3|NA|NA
CASSPLEGSNYGYTF
TGTGCCAGCAGCCCTCTAGAGGGTTCTAACTATGGCTACACCTTC
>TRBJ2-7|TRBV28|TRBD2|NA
CASSSHRRLAVTYEQYF
TGTGCCAGCAGTTCCCATCGGCGGCTAGCGGTCACCTACGAGCAGTACTTC
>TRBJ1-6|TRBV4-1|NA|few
CASSPPRRSGSPLHF
TGCGCCAGCAGCCCCCCCCGGCGTTCCGGTTCACCCCTCCACTTT
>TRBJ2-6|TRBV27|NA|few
CASSLRRGANVLTF
TGTGCCAGCAGTTTACGCAGGGGGGCCAACGTCCTGACTTTC
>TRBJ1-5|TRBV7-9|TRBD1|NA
CASSSSGQGPSNQPPHF
TGTGCCAGCAGCTCCTCGGGACAGGGCCCGAGCAATCAGCCCCCGCATTTT
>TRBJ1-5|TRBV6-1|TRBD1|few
CASSFSRGMGQPQHF
TGTGCCAGCAGTTTTTCCAGGGGGATGGGACAGCCCCAGCATTTT
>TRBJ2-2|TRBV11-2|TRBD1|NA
CASITTRDRGSANTGELFF
TGTGCCAGCATCACAACCCGGGACAGGGGGTCGGCGAACACCGGGGAGCTGTTTTTT
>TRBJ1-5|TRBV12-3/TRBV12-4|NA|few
CASSSSLAQPQHF
TGTGCCAGCAGTTCCTCTTTGGCTCAGCCCCAGCATTTT
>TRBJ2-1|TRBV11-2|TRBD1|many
CASSLRQGHNEQFF
TGTGCCAGCAGCTTACGACAGGGGCACAATGAGCAGTTCTTC
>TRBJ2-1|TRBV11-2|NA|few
CASSLYRQSSSYNEQFF
TGTGCCAGCAGCTTATACCGACAGTCGAGCTCCTACAATGAGCAGTTCTTC
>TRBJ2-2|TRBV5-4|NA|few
CASSFAGQSFF
TGTGCCAGCAGCTTTGCAGGACAGTCGTTTTTT
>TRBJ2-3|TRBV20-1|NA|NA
CSASGRRIRSTDTQYF
TGCAGTGCTAGTGGAAGGAGGATACGAAGCACAGATACGCAGTATTTT